The 32 T cell receptor beta chains below come from one sample, sequenced in a study of shared clonotypes between healthy human individuals. Assay used: immunoSEQ multiplex PCR; TCRdb lists only in-frame clones, some missing. The data show 1.4 million to 1.5 million clones, roughly 95% seen once. Sequencing was performed on naive CD4+ T cells sorted from blood. Subset given: CD45RA+ positively selected. The receptors here all came from a man aged 30 to 45 in good health.

This chain joins TRBV30 and TRBJ1-5; 7 bases line up with TRBD1. Germline assignment: CDR1 GTSNPN and CDR2 SVGIG (reference sequence). The CDR3 consists of 19 residues. The V segment lost 0 bases and the J segment 1 base; nucleotides outside the gene matches: 15. The CDR3 protein is CAWSVPTGTATRSNQPQHF. DNA of the CDR3: TGTGCCTGGAGTGTACCGACAGGGACGGCGACGCGAAGCAATCAGCCCCAGCATTTT. Supplemented by reference TRBV30 and TRBJ1-5, the full variable domain reads SQTIHQWPATLVQPVGSPLSLECTVEGTSNPNLYWYRQAAGRGLQLLFYSVGIGQISSEVPQNLSASRPQDRQFILSSKKLLLSDSGFYLCAWSVPTGTATRSNQPQHFGDGTRLSIL.

The chain is built from TRBV4-2 and TRBJ2-1; no clear D gene. The V gene's germline CDR1 is LGHNA and CDR2 YNFKEQ. The CDR3 has 14 amino acids. With 0 bases removed from V and 2 bases from J, the gap between germline ends came to 5 bases. The CDR3 region has the DNA TGTGCCAGCAGCCAAGACGGACCCTACAATGAGCAGTTCTTC. Protein sequence: CASSQDGPYNEQFF.

The rearrangement links TRBV30 to TRBJ1-1, with a tentative D call TRBD1 (6 bases). Germline V gene lookup returns CDR1 GTSNPN and CDR2 SVGIG (reference sequence). The CDR3 is made up of 12 amino acids. V gave up 2 bases and J gave up 8 bases, with 12 bases separating them. CDR3 loop: CAWSLRRGEAFF. The CDR3 DNA follows: TGTGCCTGGAGTCTCCGAAGGGGGGAAGCTTTCTTT.

V is TRBV15 and J is TRBJ1-5; 8 bases line up with TRBD1. Trimming cost V 2 bases and J 6 bases; bases outside gene matches: 6. The CDR3 loop spans 15 amino acids. The germline V gene encodes CDR1 LNHNV and CDR2 YYDKDF (reference sequence). For the CDR3, the DNA is TGTGCCACCAGCAGAACTCGACAGGGGAGTCAGCCCCAGCATTTT. It encodes CATSRTRQGSQPQHF. Complete variable domain (other parts from reference TRBV15 and TRBJ1-5): DAMVIQNPRYQVTQFGKPVTLSCSQTLNHNVMYWYQQKSSQAPKLLFHYYDKDFNNEADTPDNFQSRRPNTSFCFLDIRSPGLGDTAMYLCATSRTRQGSQPQHFGDGTRLSIL.

The chain uses TRBV7-3 and TRBJ2-1, with D perhaps TRBD2 (6 bases). Germline V lookup: CDR1 SGHTA, CDR2 FQGTGA. Trimming removed 3 bases from V and 6 bases from J, with 15 bases in between. This CDR3 region has 15 residues. CDR3 sequence reads: CASSFFSGPVNEQFF. The DNA of the CDR3 is TGTGCCAGCAGCTTTTTTAGCGGTCCCGTCAATGAGCAGTTCTTC.

The rearrangement uses TRBV19 and TRBJ2-1, with 7 positions matching TRBD2. The V gene end was trimmed by 5 bases and the J gene end by 2 bases; junction bases not matched to a gene: 3. CDR1 and CDR2 (germline): LNHDA, SQIVND (reference sequence). The CDR3 has 14 amino acids. The CDR3 nucleotides read TGTGCCAGTAGTCGGGGGGTCCCCTACAATGAGCAGTTCTTC. Translating it yields CASSRGVPYNEQFF.

The V and J genes are TRBV27 and TRBJ2-2; 11 nucleotides match TRBD2. This CDR3 spans 15 amino acids. The germline V gene encodes CDR1 MNHEY and CDR2 SMNVEV (reference sequence). Unmatched junction bases numbered 6, after V lost 5 bases and J lost 7 bases. The CDR3 region has the DNA TGTGCCAGCAGTCAATTTGGACTAGCGGGCGGGGAGCTGTTTTTT. It specifies CASSQFGLAGGELFF.

The chain has TRBV5-6 and TRBJ2-7; the match to TRBD2 covers 9 bases. The CDR3 is 15 amino acids. The germline V gene encodes CDR1 SGHDT and CDR2 YYEEEE. V lost 0 bases, J lost 0 bases, and 1 base stayed unmatched. CDR3 region: CASSLVSGSSYEQYF. The CDR3 DNA reads TGTGCCAGCAGCTTGGTTAGCGGGAGCTCCTACGAGCAGTACTTC.

The rearrangement links TRBV18 to TRBJ2-3; 8 positions agree with TRBD2. This CDR3 is built from 16 residues. Trimming took 3 bases from V and 1 from J; bases not matched to a gene: 6. Germline CDR1 KGHSH, CDR2 LQKENI. This chain's CDR3 is CASSPMSGRGTDTQYF. The CDR3, as DNA: TGTGCCAGCTCACCCATGAGCGGGAGAGGCACAGATACGCAGTATTTT.

The J gene is TRBJ1-5, the V gene TRBV27; 7 bases agree with TRBD1. V was pared by 10 bases and J by 5 bases, with 14 bases of the junction left unmatched. Germline V gene sequence: CDR1 MNHEY, CDR2 SMNVEV (reference sequence). The CDR3 runs to 15 residues. DNA for the CDR3: TGTGCCACTAAGGGCCAGGGACAGCTTTATCAGCCCCAGCATTTT. It codes for CATKGQGQLYQPQHF.

About this clone: Other DNA sequences in this specimen translate into the identical CDR3. The genes are TRBV28 and TRBJ1-4; D may be TRBD1 (6 bases). Trimming took off 4 bases at V and 7 bases at J, with 16 bases between the two ends. CDR3 length: 15 residues. Germline-derived CDR1 and CDR2 are MDHEN and SYDVKM. CDR3 region: CASSSPGGSGEKLFF. As DNA, the CDR3 is TGTGCCAGCAGTTCCCCGGGGGGCTCGGGTGAAAAACTGTTTTTT.

V and J are TRBV13 and TRBJ1-1; the D gene is possibly TRBD1 (6 bases). The V end was cut by 6 bases, the J end by 7 bases, with 15 bases between. The CDR3 runs 13 residues. Germline V gives CDR1 PRHDT, CDR2 FYEKMQ (reference sequence). CDR3 sequence (DNA): TGTGCCAGCAGTCCAGGGGATTGGAATGAAGCTTTCTTT. Its translation: CASSPGDWNEAFF.

Remarks on this clone: Other nucleotide sequences in the sample specify the same CDR3. The J gene is TRBJ2-4, the V gene TRBV10-3; tentatively, D is TRBD1 (6 bases). Germline V lookup: CDR1 ENHRY, CDR2 SYGVKD. Deletions cut 2 bases from V and 8 bases from J, with 7 bases between. This CDR3 has 12 residues. The CDR3 protein is CAISEKGDIQYF. CDR3 coding DNA: TGTGCCATCAGTGAGAAGGGGGACATTCAGTACTTC.

The J gene is TRBJ2-3, the V gene TRBV7-9, with TRBD2 identical over 7 bases. The CDR3 has 16 residues. Trimming removed 6 bases from V and 6 bases from J; junction bases left unmatched: 15. Germline CDR1 is SEHNR and CDR2 is FQNEAQ (reference sequence). The CDR3 region is CASSFLAGVELDTQYF. CDR3 DNA: TGTGCCAGCAGTTTTCTTGCGGGAGTGGAATTGGATACGCAGTATTTT.

The rearrangement links TRBV21-1 to TRBJ1-1. TRBV21-1 is described as a pseudogene. The CDR3 consists of 15 residues. The CDR3 DNA reads TGTGCCAGCAGCAAAGTTACGAGGGAGAACACTGAAGCTTTCTTT. It specifies CASSKVTRENTEAFF.

The chain uses TRBV28 and TRBJ2-2, with D possibly matching TRBD1 (7 bases). The CDR3 is made up of 16 amino acids. Trimming pared 1 base from V and 4 bases from J, leaving 13 bases between. Germline assignment: CDR1 MDHEN and CDR2 SYDVKM. The DNA for the CDR3 is TGTGCCAGCAGTTTATATCCAGGGGGAGGCACCGGGGAGCTGTTTTTT. Its translation: CASSLYPGGGTGELFF.

The rearrangement links TRBV5-1 to TRBJ2-7; D is perhaps TRBD1 (5 bases). The CDR3 is 14 amino acids. Germline loops: CDR1 SGHRS, CDR2 YFSETQ. Trimming took off 3 bases at V and 2 bases at J, with 12 bases between the two ends. In DNA form, the CDR3 reads TGCGCCAGCAGCTCGTCAGGGATTGCCTACGAGCAGTACTTC. Translating it yields CASSSSGIAYEQYF.

The CDR3 spells CASQREASGELFF. For the CDR3, the DNA is TGTGCCAGCCAGCGGGAGGCGTCCGGGGAGCTGTTTTTT. V gene TRBV9 combines with J gene TRBJ2-2; 9 bases align to TRBD2. Per the germline V gene, CDR1 is SGDLS and CDR2 is YYNGEE. The V segment lost 7 bases and the J segment 6 bases; nucleotides outside the gene matches: 4. The CDR3 is 13 residues long.

This clone was observed a single time. V usage is TRBV7-2 and J usage is TRBJ2-7, with D possibly being TRBD1 or TRBD2 (5 bases each). The CDR3 loop spans 15 amino acids. The ends were cut back, 1 base at V and 3 bases at J, with 13 bases in the middle. Germline V gene sequence: CDR1 SGHTA, CDR2 FQGNSA. CDR3 loop: CASSLGDRQLYEQYF. DNA for the CDR3: TGTGCCAGCAGCTTAGGGGACCGCCAGCTCTACGAGCAGTACTTC.

The chain is built from TRBV4-3 and TRBJ2-1, with TRBD2 matching over 9 bases. CDR1 is LGHNA, CDR2 YSLEER, per germline. The CDR3 extends over 20 amino acids. Trimming took 0 bases from V and 0 from J; bases not matched to a gene: 12. CDR3 residues: CASSQDSLGAGGSSYNEQFF. The DNA for the CDR3 is TGCGCCAGCAGCCAAGACTCCCTCGGCGCGGGAGGGAGCTCCTACAATGAGCAGTTCTTC.

J is TRBJ2-7 and V is TRBV5-1, with D tentatively TRBD1 (6 bases). The length of the CDR3 is 12 residues. Trimming pared 4 bases from V and 6 bases from J, leaving 11 bases between. Looked up from germline, CDR1 is SGHRS and CDR2 is YFSETQ. The CDR3 coding sequence is TGCGCCAGCAGCGCTCAAGGGGGCGAGCAGTACTTC. Amino acid sequence: CASSAQGGEQYF.

The CDR3 region has the DNA TGTGCCAGCAGTTACATGGGGGCGCCGGGAAACACCATATATTTT. It is translated as CASSYMGAPGNTIYF. The J gene is TRBJ1-3, the V gene TRBV6-5; TRBD1 might be the D (6 bases). V was trimmed by 2 bases and J by 4 bases, leaving 12 bases between them. The CDR3 length is 15 residues. Germline V gives CDR1 MNHEY, CDR2 SVGAGI.

This rearrangement joins TRBV9 to TRBJ2-7; unclear D gene. Trimming pared 0 bases from V and 5 bases from J, leaving 9 bases between. The CDR3 has 13 amino acids. Germline-derived CDR1 and CDR2 are SGDLS and YYNGEE. As DNA, the CDR3 is TGTGCCAGCAGCGTAGGAGGTTCCCACGAGCAGTACTTC. Protein: CASSVGGSHEQYF.

The J gene is TRBJ2-1, the V gene TRBV5-1; 11 positions match TRBD2. The V gene end was trimmed by 4 bases and the J gene end by 6 bases; junction bases not matched to a gene: 3. There are 14 residues in the CDR3. Germline loops: CDR1 SGHRS, CDR2 YFSETQ. CDR3: CASSPTSGINEQFF. The CDR3 DNA sequence: TGCGCCAGCAGCCCGACTAGCGGGATCAATGAGCAGTTCTTC. The entire variable domain, with the rest obtained from reference TRBV5-1 and TRBJ2-1, is as follows: KAGVTQTPRYLIKTRGQQVTLSCSPISGHRSVSWYQQTPGQGLQFLFEYFSETQRNKGNFPGRFSGRQFSNSRSEMNVSTLELGDSALYLCASSPTSGINEQFFGPGTRLTVL.

In the case of this clone: Other nucleotide sequences in the sample specify the same CDR3. The V and J genes are TRBV11-2 and TRBJ2-1; D remains ambiguous. Germline V gene sequence: CDR1 SGHAT, CDR2 FQNNGV. V was cut by 4 bases and J by 0 bases, with 4 bases left in between. The CDR3 contains 13 residues. The CDR3 is CASSWSSYNEQFF. CDR3 sequence (DNA): TGTGCCAGCAGCTGGAGCTCCTACAATGAGCAGTTCTTC.

CDR3 in DNA: TGCAGCGGGGGTAAAGGGATGAACACTGAAGCTTTCTTT. This translates into CSGGKGMNTEAFF. The V call is TRBV29-1, the J call TRBJ1-1; D remains ambiguous. Deletions cut 7 bases from V and 0 bases from J, with 12 bases between. The CDR3 contains 13 residues. Germline V gene lookup returns CDR1 SQVTM and CDR2 ANQGSEA. Filled out from reference TRBV29-1 and TRBJ1-1, the complete variable domain reads SAVISQKPSRDICQRGTSLTIQCQVDSQVTMMFWYRQQPGQSLTLIATANQGSEATYESGFVIDKFPISRPNLTFSTLTVSNMSPEDSSIYLCSGGKGMNTEAFFGQGTRLTVV.

The J gene is TRBJ2-2, the V gene TRBV19; no reliable D call. Trimming stripped 1 base from V and 3 bases from J, with 6 bases between. The CDR3 has 14 residues. Germline assignment: CDR1 LNHDA and CDR2 SQIVND (reference sequence). This CDR3 reads CASSIVPDTGELFF. The CDR3 DNA reads as TGTGCCAGTAGTATAGTCCCCGACACCGGGGAGCTGTTTTTT. Using reference TRBV19 and TRBJ2-2 for the parts outside the CDR3, the full variable domain is DGGITQSPKYLFRKEGQNVTLSCEQNLNHDAMYWYRQDPGQGLRLIYYSQIVNDFQKGDIAEGYSVSREKKESFPLTVTSAQKNPTAFYLCASSIVPDTGELFFGEGSRLTVL.

This clone has more than one count but fewer than ten. This sequence joins TRBV18 and TRBJ1-5; TRBD1 aligns across 8 bases. V gave up 3 bases and J gave up 5 bases; unmatched junction bases: 3. The CDR3 contains 14 residues. The germline V gene encodes CDR1 KGHSH and CDR2 LQKENI. The CDR3 DNA is TGTGCCAGCTCACCGGACAGGGTCGATCAGCCCCAGCATTTT. It translates to CASSPDRVDQPQHF.

The chain combines TRBV6-6 with TRBJ2-1; 7 bases align to TRBD2. V lost 5 bases to trimming and J lost 9 bases; unmatched junction nucleotides: 13. This CDR3 spans 15 amino acids. Germline V gene lookup returns CDR1 MNHNY and CDR2 SVGAGI (reference sequence). DNA for the CDR3: TGTGCCAGCAGTCGCACCAGAGGGAGGGCCGCTGAGCAGTTCTTC. Encoded protein: CASSRTRGRAAEQFF.

This clone was detected only once. The chain recombines TRBV13 with TRBJ2-1, with D perhaps TRBD1 (6 bases). V was shortened by 4 bases and J by 8 bases, with 36 bases between the two germline ends. Per the germline V gene, CDR1 is PRHDT and CDR2 is FYEKMQ (reference sequence). The CDR3 has 21 amino acids. CDR3 protein: CASSSIFGRQVQIQGTDEQFF. The CDR3 nucleotides are TGTGCCAGCAGCTCGATTTTTGGGAGACAGGTACAGATTCAGGGGACCGATGAGCAGTTCTTC.

This chain uses TRBV5-1 with TRBJ2-6; no firm D call. This CDR3 is built from 21 residues. V was clipped by 0 bases and J by 0 bases, with 22 bases between them. Germline V lookup: CDR1 SGHRS, CDR2 YFSETQ. CDR3 loop: CASSLAGYKKGALSGANVLTF. The CDR3 region has the DNA TGCGCCAGCAGCTTGGCCGGGTACAAAAAGGGTGCCCTCTCTGGGGCCAACGTCCTGACTTTC.

The chain employs TRBV5-4 and TRBJ1-2; D may be TRBD1 (5 bases). Germline V gene lookup returns CDR1 SGHNT and CDR2 YYREEE (reference sequence). The CDR3 covers 15 residues. Trimming left V 4 bases short and J 4 bases short, with 17 bases between. DNA of the CDR3: TGTGCCAGCAGCCCGCGACAGCGTGGGCTCTATGGCTACACCTTC. This gives the protein CASSPRQRGLYGYTF.